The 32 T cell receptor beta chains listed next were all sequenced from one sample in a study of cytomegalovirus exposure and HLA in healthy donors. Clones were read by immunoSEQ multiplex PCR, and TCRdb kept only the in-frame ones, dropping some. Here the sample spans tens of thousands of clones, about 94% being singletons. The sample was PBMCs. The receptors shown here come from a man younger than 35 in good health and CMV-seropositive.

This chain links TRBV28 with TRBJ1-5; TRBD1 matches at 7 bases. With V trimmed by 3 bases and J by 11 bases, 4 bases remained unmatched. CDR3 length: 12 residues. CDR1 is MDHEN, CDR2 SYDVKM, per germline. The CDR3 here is CASSFGDRAQHF. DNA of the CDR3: TGTGCCAGCAGTTTCGGTGACAGGGCCCAGCATTTT.

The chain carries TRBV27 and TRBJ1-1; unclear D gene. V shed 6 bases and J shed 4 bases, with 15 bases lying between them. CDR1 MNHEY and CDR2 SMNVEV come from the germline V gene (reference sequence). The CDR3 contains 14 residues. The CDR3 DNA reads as TGTGCCAGCAGAGTACGCGGGATAGCCACTGAAGCTTTCTTT. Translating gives CASRVRGIATEAFF.

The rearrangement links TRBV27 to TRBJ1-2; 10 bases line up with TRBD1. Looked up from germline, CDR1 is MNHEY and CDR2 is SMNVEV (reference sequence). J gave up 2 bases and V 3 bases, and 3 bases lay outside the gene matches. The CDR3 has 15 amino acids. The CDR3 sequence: CASSFAGQGNYGYTF. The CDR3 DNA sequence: TGTGCCAGCAGTTTTGCGGGACAGGGGAACTATGGCTACACCTTC.

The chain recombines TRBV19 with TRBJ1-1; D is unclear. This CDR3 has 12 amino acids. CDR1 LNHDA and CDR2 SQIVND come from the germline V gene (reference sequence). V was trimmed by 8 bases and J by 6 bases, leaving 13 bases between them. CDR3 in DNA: TGTGCCAGTTCCCCGGGTTCCCCTGAAGCTTTCTTT. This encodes CASSPGSPEAFF. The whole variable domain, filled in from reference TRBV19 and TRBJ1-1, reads DGGITQSPKYLFRKEGQNVTLSCEQNLNHDAMYWYRQDPGQGLRLIYYSQIVNDFQKGDIAEGYSVSREKKESFPLTVTSAQKNPTAFYLCASSPGSPEAFFGQGTRLTVV.

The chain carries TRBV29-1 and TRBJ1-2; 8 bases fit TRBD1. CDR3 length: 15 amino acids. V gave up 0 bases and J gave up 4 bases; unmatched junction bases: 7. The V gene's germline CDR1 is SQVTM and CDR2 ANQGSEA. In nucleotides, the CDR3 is TGCAGCGTTGAAGACGGGCAAACAGGGGGCTATGGCTACACCTTC. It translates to CSVEDGQTGGYGYTF.

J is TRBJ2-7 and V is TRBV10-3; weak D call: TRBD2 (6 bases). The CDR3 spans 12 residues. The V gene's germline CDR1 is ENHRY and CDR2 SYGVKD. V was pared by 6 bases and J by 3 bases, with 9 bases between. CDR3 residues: CAIRSEGYEQYF. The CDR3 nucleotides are TGTGCCATCAGATCGGAGGGCTACGAGCAGTACTTC.

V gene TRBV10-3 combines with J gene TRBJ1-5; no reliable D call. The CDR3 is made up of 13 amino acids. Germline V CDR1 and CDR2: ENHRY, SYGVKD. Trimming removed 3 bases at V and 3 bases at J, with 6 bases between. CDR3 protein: CAISDGTNQPQHF. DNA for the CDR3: TGTGCCATCAGTGACGGTACCAATCAGCCCCAGCATTTT.

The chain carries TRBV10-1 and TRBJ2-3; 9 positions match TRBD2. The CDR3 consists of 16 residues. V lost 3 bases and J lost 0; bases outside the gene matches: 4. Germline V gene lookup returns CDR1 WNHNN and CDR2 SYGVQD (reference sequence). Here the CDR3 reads CASSELAGLSTDTQYF. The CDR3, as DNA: TGCGCCAGCAGTGAACTAGCGGGCCTCAGCACAGATACGCAGTATTTT.

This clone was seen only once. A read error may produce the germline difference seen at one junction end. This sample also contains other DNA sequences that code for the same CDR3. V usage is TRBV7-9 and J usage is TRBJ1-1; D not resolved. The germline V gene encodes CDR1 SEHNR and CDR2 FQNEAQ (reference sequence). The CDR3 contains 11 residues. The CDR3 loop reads CASSGGIEAFF. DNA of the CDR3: TGTGCCAGCAGCGGCGGTATAGAAGCCTTCTTT.

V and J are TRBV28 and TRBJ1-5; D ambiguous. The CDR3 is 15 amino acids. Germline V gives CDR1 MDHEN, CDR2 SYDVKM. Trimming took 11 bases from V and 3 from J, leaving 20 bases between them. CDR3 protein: CAAGFILGDNQPQHF. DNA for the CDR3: TGTGCCGCCGGGTTCATTCTCGGGGACAATCAGCCCCAGCATTTT.

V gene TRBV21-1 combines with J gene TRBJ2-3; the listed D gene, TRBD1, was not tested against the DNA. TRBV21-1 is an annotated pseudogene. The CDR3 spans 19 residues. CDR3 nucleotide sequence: TGTGCCAGCAGCCCAAGTAAAGGCGGACAGGGGGCAGTGGTGGATACGCAGTATTTT. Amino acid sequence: CASSPSKGGQGAVVDTQYF.

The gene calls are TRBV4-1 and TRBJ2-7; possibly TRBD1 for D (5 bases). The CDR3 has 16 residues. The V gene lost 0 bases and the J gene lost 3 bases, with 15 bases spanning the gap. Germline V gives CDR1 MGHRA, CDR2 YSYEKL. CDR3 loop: CASSQDFRGLIYEQYF. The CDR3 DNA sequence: TGCGCCAGCAGCCAAGATTTTAGGGGCCTAATCTACGAGCAGTACTTC.

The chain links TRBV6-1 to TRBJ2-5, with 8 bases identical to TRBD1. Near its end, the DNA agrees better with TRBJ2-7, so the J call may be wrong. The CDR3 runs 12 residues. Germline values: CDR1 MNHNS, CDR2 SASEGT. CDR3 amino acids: CAGRTGINEQYF. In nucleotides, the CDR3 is TGTGCCGGGAGGACAGGGATAAACGAGCAGTACTTC.

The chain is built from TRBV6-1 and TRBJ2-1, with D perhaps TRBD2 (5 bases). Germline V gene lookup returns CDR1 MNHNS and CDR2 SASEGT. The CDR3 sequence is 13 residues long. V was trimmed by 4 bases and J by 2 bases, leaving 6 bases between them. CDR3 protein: CASSALAYNEQFF. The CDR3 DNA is TGTGCCAGCAGTGCACTAGCCTACAATGAGCAGTTCTTC.

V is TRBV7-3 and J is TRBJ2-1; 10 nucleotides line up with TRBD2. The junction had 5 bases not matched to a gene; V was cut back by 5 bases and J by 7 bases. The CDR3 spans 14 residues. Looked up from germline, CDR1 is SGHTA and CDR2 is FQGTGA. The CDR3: CASSVSGRRNEQFF. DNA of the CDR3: TGTGCCAGCAGCGTTAGCGGGAGGAGGAATGAGCAGTTCTTC.

CDR3: CASSGLTGGNTEAFF. CDR3 nucleotide sequence: TGTGCCAGCAGCGGGTTGACAGGGGGGAACACTGAAGCTTTCTTT. This chain links TRBV5-5 with TRBJ1-1, with 9 bases lining up with TRBD1. V dropped 4 bases and J dropped 1; count of bases not matched to a gene: 5. In germline, CDR1 is SGHKS, CDR2 YYEKEE (reference sequence). CDR3 length: 15 residues.

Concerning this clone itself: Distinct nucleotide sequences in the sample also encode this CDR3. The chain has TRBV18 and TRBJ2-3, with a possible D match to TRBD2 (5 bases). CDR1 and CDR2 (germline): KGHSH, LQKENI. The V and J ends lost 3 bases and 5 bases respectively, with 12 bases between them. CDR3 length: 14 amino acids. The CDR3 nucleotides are TGTGCCAGCTCACCCTCCAGCGGTGGAGATACGCAGTATTTT. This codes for CASSPSSGGDTQYF.

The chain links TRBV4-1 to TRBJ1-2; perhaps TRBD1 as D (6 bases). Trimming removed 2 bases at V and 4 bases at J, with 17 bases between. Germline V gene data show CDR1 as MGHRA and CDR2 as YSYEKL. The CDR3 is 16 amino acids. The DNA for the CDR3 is TGCGCCAGCAGCCAAAGTGGGGGCGGCTCGCGCTATGGCTACACCTTC. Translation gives CASSQSGGGSRYGYTF.

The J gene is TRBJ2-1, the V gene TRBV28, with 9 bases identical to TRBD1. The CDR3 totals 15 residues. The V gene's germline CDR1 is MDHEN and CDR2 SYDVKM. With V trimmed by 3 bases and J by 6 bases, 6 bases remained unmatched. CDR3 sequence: CASSLGTGLSNEQFF. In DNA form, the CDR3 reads TGTGCCAGCAGTTTGGGGACAGGGTTGAGCAATGAGCAGTTCTTC.

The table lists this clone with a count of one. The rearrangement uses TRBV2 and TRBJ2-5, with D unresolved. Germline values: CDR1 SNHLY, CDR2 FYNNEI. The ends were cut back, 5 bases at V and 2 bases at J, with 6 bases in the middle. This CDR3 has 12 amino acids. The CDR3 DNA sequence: TGTGCCAGCAGTCGCAGTCAAGAGACCCAGTACTTC. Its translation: CASSRSQETQYF. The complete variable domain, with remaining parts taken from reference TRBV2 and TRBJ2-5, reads EPEVTQTPSHQVTQMGQEVILRCVPISNHLYFYWYRQILGQKVEFLVSFYNNEISEKSEIFDDQFSVERPDGSNFTLKIRSTKLEDSAMYFCASSRSQETQYFGPGTRLLVL.

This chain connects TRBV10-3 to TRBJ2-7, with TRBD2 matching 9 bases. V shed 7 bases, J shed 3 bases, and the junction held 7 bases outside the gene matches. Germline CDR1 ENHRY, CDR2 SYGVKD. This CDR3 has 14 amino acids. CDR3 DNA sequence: TGTGCCATCACCCCGCGGGAGGGAGTCTACGAGCAGTACTTC. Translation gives CAITPREGVYEQYF.

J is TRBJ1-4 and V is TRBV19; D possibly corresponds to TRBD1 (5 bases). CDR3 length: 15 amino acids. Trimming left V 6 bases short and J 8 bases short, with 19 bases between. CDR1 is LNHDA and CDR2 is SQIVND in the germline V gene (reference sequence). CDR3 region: CASSPLGRAEEKLFF. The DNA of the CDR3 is TGTGCCAGTAGCCCCCTGGGCAGGGCGGAAGAAAAACTGTTTTTT.

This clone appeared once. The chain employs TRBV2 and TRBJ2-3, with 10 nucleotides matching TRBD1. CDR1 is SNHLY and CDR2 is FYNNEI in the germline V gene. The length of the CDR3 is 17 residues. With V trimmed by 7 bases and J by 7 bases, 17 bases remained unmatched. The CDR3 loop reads CASNFRRDRGRRHTQYF. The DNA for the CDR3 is TGTGCCAGCAATTTCCGCCGGGACAGGGGAAGAAGGCATACGCAGTATTTT.

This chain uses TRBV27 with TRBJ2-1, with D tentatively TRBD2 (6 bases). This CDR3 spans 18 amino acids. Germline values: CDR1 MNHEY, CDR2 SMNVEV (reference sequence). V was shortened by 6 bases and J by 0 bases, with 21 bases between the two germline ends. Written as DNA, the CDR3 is TGTGCCAGCAGCCCGTCCGCGCGGCGGGGAAGCTCCTACAATGAGCAGTTCTTC. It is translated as CASSPSARRGSSYNEQFF.

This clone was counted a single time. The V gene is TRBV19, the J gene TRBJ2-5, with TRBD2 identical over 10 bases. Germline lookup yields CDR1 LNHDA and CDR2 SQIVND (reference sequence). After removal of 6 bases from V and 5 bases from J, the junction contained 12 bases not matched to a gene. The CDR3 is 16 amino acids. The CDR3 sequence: CASSTSRAGGGETQYF. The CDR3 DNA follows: TGTGCCAGTAGCACCAGTCGAGCGGGAGGGGGGGAGACCCAGTACTTC.

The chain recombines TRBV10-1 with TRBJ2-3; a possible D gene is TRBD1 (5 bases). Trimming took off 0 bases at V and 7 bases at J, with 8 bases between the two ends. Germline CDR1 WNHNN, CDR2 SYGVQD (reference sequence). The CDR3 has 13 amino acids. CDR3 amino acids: CASSESGVNTQYF. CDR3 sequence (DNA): TGCGCCAGCAGTGAGTCAGGGGTAAATACGCAGTATTTT.

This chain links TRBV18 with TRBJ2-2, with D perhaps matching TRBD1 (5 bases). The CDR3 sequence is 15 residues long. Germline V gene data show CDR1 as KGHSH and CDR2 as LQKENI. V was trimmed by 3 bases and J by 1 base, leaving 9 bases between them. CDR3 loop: CASSPRQKNTGELFF. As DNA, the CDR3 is TGTGCCAGCTCACCTAGACAGAAGAACACCGGGGAGCTGTTTTTT.

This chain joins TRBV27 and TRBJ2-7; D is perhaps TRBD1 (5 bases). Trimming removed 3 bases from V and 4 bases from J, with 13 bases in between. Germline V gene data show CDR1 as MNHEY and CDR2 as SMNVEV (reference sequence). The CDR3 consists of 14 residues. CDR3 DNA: TGTGCCAGCAGTTTTAGTCTGGACACTTACGAGCAGTACTTC. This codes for CASSFSLDTYEQYF.

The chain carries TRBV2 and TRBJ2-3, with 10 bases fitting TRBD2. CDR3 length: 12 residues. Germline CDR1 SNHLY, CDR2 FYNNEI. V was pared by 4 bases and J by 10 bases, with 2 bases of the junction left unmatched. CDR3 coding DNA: TGTGCCAGCAGTGGGCTAGCGGGAGCGCAGTATTTT. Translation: CASSGLAGAQYF. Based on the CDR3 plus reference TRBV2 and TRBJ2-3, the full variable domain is EPEVTQTPSHQVTQMGQEVILRCVPISNHLYFYWYRQILGQKVEFLVSFYNNEISEKSEIFDDQFSVERPDGSNFTLKIRSTKLEDSAMYFCASSGLAGAQYFGPGTRLTVL.

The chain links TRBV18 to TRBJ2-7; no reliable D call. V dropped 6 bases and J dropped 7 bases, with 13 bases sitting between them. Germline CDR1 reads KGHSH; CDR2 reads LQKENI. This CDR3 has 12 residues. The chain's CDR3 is CASSGERSEQYF. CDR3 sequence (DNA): TGTGCCAGCTCTGGAGAGAGGTCGGAGCAGTACTTC.

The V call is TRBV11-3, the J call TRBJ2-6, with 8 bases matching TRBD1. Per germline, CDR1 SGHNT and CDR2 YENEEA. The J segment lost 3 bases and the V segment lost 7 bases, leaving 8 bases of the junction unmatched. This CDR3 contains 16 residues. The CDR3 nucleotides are TGTGCCAGCACCAAACGGACAGGGAGTGGGGCCAACGTCCTGACTTTC. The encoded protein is CASTKRTGSGANVLTF.

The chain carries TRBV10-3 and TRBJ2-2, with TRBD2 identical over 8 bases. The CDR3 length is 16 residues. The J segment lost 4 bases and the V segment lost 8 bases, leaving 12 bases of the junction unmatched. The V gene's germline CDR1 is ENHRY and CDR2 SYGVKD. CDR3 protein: CAIPREAGGRTGELFF. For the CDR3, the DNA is TGTGCCATCCCGAGAGAGGCGGGAGGTCGCACCGGGGAGCTGTTTTTT.